Many counts were recorded for the clone carrying this T cell receptor beta chain. Its antigen is currently unknown. This related bone marrow graft donor gave peripheral blood on the day of marrow donation. The data derive from a study of T cells after posttransplantation cyclophosphamide. V lost 0 bases to trimming and J lost 4 bases, with 11 bases between them. This CDR3 has 15 residues. Germline values: CDR1 SGHTA, CDR2 FQGNSA. Study-wide results and limits: Blood and skin or GI T cell repertoires showed limited TRB overlap.

The assay was immunoSEQ multiplex PCR, and TCRdb's table has in-frame clones only and misses some. The sample contains around 24,000 clones, none of them singletons. The chain carries TRBV7-2 and TRBJ2-3, with D tentatively TRBD2 (6 bases). The receptor was derived from a woman between 55 and 75 years old in good health, CMV-negative, and a related stem cell transplant donor. The sequenced sample consisted of PBMCs. The CDR3 region is CASSLAGERADTQYF. DNA of the CDR3: TGTGCCAGCAGCTTAGCCGGGGAGCGGGCAGATACGCAGTATTTT.